The entry that follows covers one T cell receptor (beta chain) sequence. This entry belongs to a study of CD8 T cells in Susac syndrome. RNA totalling roughly 0.45 to 1 ug underwent reverse transcription with random hexamers. Across 54 Vbeta and 13 Jbeta, TCR beta CDR3 was amplified with immunoSEQ multiplex PCR. One entry per CDR3 protein, called by TCRdb with MiXCR from the immunoSEQ multiplex PCR reads. The sample lists approximately 130,000 distinct CDR3 sequences, around nine tenths occurring once. Germline V gene data show CDR1 as LGHNA and CDR2 as YSLEER. The V end was cut by 0 bases, the J end by 5 bases, with 13 bases between. CDR3 length: 15 amino acids.

This TCR derives from a human donor with multiple sclerosis. Sequenced sample: CD8+ T cells from PBMCs. The genes are TRBV4-3 and TRBJ2-5, with D unresolved. This CDR3 reads CASSQDVSIRETQYF. The CDR3 region has the DNA TGCGCCAGCAGCCAAGATGTCTCCATAAGGGAGACCCAGTACTTC.